This passage covers 9 T cell receptor beta chains from one sample sequenced in a study of blood T cell repertoires in COVID-19. TCRdb's table, derived via immunoSEQ multiplex PCR, lists solely in-frame clones and lacks some. The sample has 200,000 to 300,000 clones, 70% to 90% seen once; the top ten hold 1.5% to 2%. Sequenced: PBMCs or T cells enriched from blood (not recorded which). These receptors were taken from a man in his forties who had recovered from COVID-19.

V and J are TRBV2 and TRBJ2-1; 10 bases are a match to TRBD2. Looked up from germline, CDR1 is SNHLY and CDR2 is FYNNEI. The CDR3 consists of 17 residues. The V gene end was trimmed by 9 bases and the J gene end by 1 base; junction bases not matched to a gene: 12. This CDR3 reads CARGGTSAAYSYNEQFF. The CDR3 coding sequence is TGTGCCAGGGGGGGGACTAGCGCAGCCTATTCCTACAATGAGCAGTTCTTC. The full variable domain, rest sourced from reference TRBV2 and TRBJ2-1, is EPEVTQTPSHQVTQMGQEVILRCVPISNHLYFYWYRQILGQKVEFLVSFYNNEISEKSEIFDDQFSVERPDGSNFTLKIRSTKLEDSAMYFCARGGTSAAYSYNEQFFGPGTRLTVL.

This chain joins TRBV21-1 and TRBJ2-7; no check of the table's D call, TRBD2, against the DNA was made. TRBV21-1 is termed a pseudogene. This CDR3 has 14 residues. The CDR3 spells CASSRVRRPYEQYF. For the CDR3, the DNA is TGTGCCAGCAGCAGGGTGAGGAGACCTTACGAGCAGTACTTC.

This clone was observed once. The rearrangement uses TRBV9 and TRBJ1-6; D is ambiguous. Trimming shortened V by 0 bases and J by 4 bases, and 5 bases separated the two germline ends. This CDR3 has 14 amino acids. Per germline, CDR1 SGDLS and CDR2 YYNGEE. This CDR3 reads CASSVEQYNSPLHF. CDR3 nucleotides: TGTGCCAGCAGCGTAGAACAGTATAATTCACCCCTCCACTTT.

The chain couples TRBV2 to TRBJ2-6; 12 bases are a match to TRBD1. Germline trimming cut 5 bases from V and 2 bases from J; bases unmatched to any gene: 4. This CDR3 has 17 residues. Per the germline V gene, CDR1 is SNHLY and CDR2 is FYNNEI. CDR3 amino acids: CASSLGQGAAGANVLTF. The CDR3 region has the DNA TGTGCCAGCAGTTTGGGACAGGGGGCGGCTGGGGCCAACGTCCTGACTTTC.

The chain combines TRBV10-3 with TRBJ2-7; 9 nucleotides match TRBD2. The CDR3 is 15 amino acids. V lost 8 bases and J lost 2; bases outside the gene matches: 10. Germline CDR1 ENHRY, CDR2 SYGVKD. DNA of the CDR3: TGTGCCATCTCCGATAGCGGGAGTGGTGCCTACGAGCAGTACTTC. Its translation: CAISDSGSGAYEQYF.

This sequence joins TRBV5-5 and TRBJ2-5; a possible D gene is TRBD2 (6 bases). The germline gives CDR1 SGHKS, CDR2 YYEKEE (reference sequence). Trimming removed 4 bases from V and 9 bases from J, with 16 bases in between. The CDR3 sequence is 13 residues long. In DNA form, the CDR3 reads TGTGCCAGCAGCCCCGGAGGGTCCGGGTCCCAGTACTTC. Amino acid sequence: CASSPGGSGSQYF.

This chain uses TRBV19 with TRBJ1-6; no clear D. Germline CDR1 LNHDA, CDR2 SQIVND (reference sequence). CDR3 length: 15 amino acids. V was clipped by 4 bases and J by 4 bases, with 11 bases between them. The CDR3 sequence: CASSSLAGYNSPLHF. Written as DNA, the CDR3 is TGTGCCAGTAGTAGTTTGGCAGGTTATAATTCACCCCTCCACTTT.

This rearrangement joins TRBV5-4 to TRBJ1-4; perhaps TRBD1 as D (5 bases). The CDR3 has 15 residues. Germline CDR1 is SGHNT and CDR2 is YYREEE (reference sequence). V was shortened by 4 bases and J by 7 bases, with 17 bases between the two germline ends. CDR3 sequence (DNA): TGTGCCAGCAGCCATGGGGGGGGTGCGGGTGAAAAACTGTTTTTT. Translated: CASSHGGGAGEKLFF. The full variable domain, with the rest looked up from reference TRBV5-4 and TRBJ1-4, is ETGVTQSPTHLIKTRGQQVTLRCSSQSGHNTVSWYQQALGQGPQFIFQYYREEENGRGNFPPRFSGLQFPNYSSELNVNALELDDSALYLCASSHGGGAGEKLFFGSGTQLSVL.

The rearrangement links TRBV5-1 to TRBJ1-2; 9 positions match TRBD1. The germline V gene encodes CDR1 SGHRS and CDR2 YFSETQ. The CDR3 has 15 residues. Losses at the gene ends were 4 bases for V and 2 bases for J; bases not matched to a gene: 6. Here the CDR3 DNA reads TGCGCCAGCAGCCGCAGGGGACAGGGAAACTATGGCTACACCTTC. Its translation: CASSRRGQGNYGYTF. Supplemented by reference TRBV5-1 and TRBJ1-2, the full variable domain reads KAGVTQTPRYLIKTRGQQVTLSCSPISGHRSVSWYQQTPGQGLQFLFEYFSETQRNKGNFPGRFSGRQFSNSRSEMNVSTLELGDSALYLCASSRRGQGNYGYTFGSGTRLTVV.